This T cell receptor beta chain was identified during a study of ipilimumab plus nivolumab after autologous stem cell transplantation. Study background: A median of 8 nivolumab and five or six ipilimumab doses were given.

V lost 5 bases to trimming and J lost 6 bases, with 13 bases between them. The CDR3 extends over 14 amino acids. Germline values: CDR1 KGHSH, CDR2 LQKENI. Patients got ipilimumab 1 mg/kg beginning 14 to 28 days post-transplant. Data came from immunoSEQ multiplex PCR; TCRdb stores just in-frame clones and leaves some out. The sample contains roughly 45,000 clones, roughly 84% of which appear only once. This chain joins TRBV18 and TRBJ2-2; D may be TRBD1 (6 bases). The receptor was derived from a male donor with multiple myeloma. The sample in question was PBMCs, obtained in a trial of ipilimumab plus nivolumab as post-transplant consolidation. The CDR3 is CASSSTGSPGELFF. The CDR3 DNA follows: TGTGCCAGCTCATCAACAGGGTCCCCCGGGGAGCTGTTTTTT.